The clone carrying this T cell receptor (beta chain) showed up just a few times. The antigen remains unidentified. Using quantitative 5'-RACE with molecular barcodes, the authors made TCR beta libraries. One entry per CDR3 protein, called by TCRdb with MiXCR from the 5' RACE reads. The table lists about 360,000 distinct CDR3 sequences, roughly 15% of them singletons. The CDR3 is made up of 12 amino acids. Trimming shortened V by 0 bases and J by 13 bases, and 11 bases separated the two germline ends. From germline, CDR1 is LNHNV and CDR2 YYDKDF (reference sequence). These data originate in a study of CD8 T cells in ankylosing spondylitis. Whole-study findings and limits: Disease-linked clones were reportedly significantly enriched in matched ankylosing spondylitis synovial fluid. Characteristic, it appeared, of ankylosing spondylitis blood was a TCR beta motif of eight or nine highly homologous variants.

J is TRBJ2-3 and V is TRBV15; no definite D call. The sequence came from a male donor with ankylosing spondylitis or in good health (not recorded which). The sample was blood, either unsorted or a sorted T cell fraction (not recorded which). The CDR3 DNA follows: TGTGCCACCAGCAGAGACAGCCTGAATAAGTATTTT. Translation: CATSRDSLNKYF.